Listed here are 21 T cell receptor beta chains from one sample, sequenced in a study of T cell responses to AZD1222 COVID-19 vaccine. The table came from immunoSEQ multiplex PCR; TCRdb's copy has only in-frame clones and leaves some out. The table has about 92,000 clones, roughly 91% seen once. This material consisted of peripheral blood, taken on day 0 of AZD1222 vaccination. These receptors all come from an adult in good health.

The chain links TRBV11-1 to TRBJ1-2; no reliable D call. Trimming removed 5 bases from V and 4 bases from J, with 14 bases in between. The CDR3 extends over 14 amino acids. CDR1 and CDR2 (germline): SGHAT, FQDESV (reference sequence). CDR3: CASSGGVEGYGYTF. In nucleotides, the CDR3 is TGTGCCAGCAGCGGTGGGGTAGAGGGCTATGGCTACACCTTC.

This clone was recorded once. This rearrangement joins TRBV7-2 to TRBJ2-1; unclear D gene. Trimming took off 1 base at V and 4 bases at J, with 17 bases between the two ends. Germline assignment: CDR1 SGHTA and CDR2 FQGNSA. This CDR3 is 17 amino acids long. The DNA of the CDR3 is TGTGCCAGCAGCTTAGTCGCCGGCCGAGGTGGATACAATGAGCAGTTCTTC. Translated, it gives CASSLVAGRGGYNEQFF.

The rearrangement joins TRBV13 to TRBJ1-3; D unresolved. There are 14 residues in the CDR3. V gave up 3 bases and J gave up 4 bases, with 10 bases separating them. Germline loops: CDR1 PRHDT, CDR2 FYEKMQ (reference sequence). CDR3 coding DNA: TGTGCCAGCAGCTTGAGTAATGCCGGAAACACCATATATTTT. Encoded protein: CASSLSNAGNTIYF.

This chain uses TRBV10-3 with TRBJ1-2; 7 bases are a match to TRBD1. Per germline, CDR1 ENHRY and CDR2 SYGVKD. This CDR3 is 13 amino acids long. Germline trimming cut 6 bases from V and 4 bases from J; bases unmatched to any gene: 5. CDR3 protein: CAIRPGGGYGYTF. CDR3 DNA sequence: TGTGCCATCAGGCCAGGGGGTGGCTATGGCTACACCTTC.

This clone was counted a single time. The chain joins TRBV12-5 to TRBJ1-5; D is possibly TRBD1 (6 bases). CDR1 is LGHNT, CDR2 FRNRAP, per germline. V lost 0 bases to trimming and J lost 1 base, with 22 bases between them. CDR3 length: 20 residues. The CDR3: CASGLVLPSGRGGSNQPQHF. CDR3 in DNA: TGTGCTAGTGGTTTGGTACTACCAAGCGGCAGGGGCGGGAGCAATCAGCCCCAGCATTTT. Full variable domain (remainder filled in from reference TRBV12-5 and TRBJ1-5): DARVTQTPRHKVTEMGQEVTMRCQPILGHNTVFWYRQTMMQGLELLAYFRNRAPLDDSGMPKDRFSAEMPDATLATLKIQPSEPRDSAVYFCASGLVLPSGRGGSNQPQHFGDGTRLSIL.

This clone was recorded a few times. This chain connects TRBV9 to TRBJ1-6; D possibly corresponds to TRBD1 (5 bases). CDR3 size: 15 residues. Germline V lookup: CDR1 SGDLS, CDR2 YYNGEE. V gave up 4 bases and J gave up 10 bases, with 18 bases separating them. Here the CDR3 reads CASSPTTGILSPLHF. CDR3 nucleotides: TGTGCCAGCAGCCCGACTACAGGAATTCTATCACCCCTCCACTTT.

The chain employs TRBV18 and TRBJ2-1, with a weak D call TRBD1 (5 bases). The CDR3 runs 17 residues. CDR1 and CDR2 from the germline V gene are KGHSH and LQKENI. V dropped 6 bases and J dropped 0 bases, with 18 bases sitting between them. For the CDR3, the DNA is TGTGCCAGCTCTGGGATCAGGGCCAGTCCCTCCTACAATGAGCAGTTCTTC. This gives the protein CASSGIRASPSYNEQFF.

The rearrangement joins TRBV30 to TRBJ2-7; possible D gene TRBD1, 5 bases. The length of the CDR3 is 12 residues. Germline lookup yields CDR1 GTSNPN and CDR2 SVGIG (reference sequence). The ends were cut back, 3 bases at V and 0 bases at J, with 6 bases in the middle. The chain's CDR3 is CAWSQGSYEQYF. The CDR3 DNA follows: TGTGCCTGGAGCCAGGGCTCCTACGAGCAGTACTTC.

The chain recombines TRBV18 with TRBJ1-2; D not resolved. V lost 4 bases to trimming and J lost 1 base, with 13 bases between them. The CDR3 is 15 amino acids. Germline V gene sequence: CDR1 KGHSH, CDR2 LQKENI. The CDR3 region has the DNA TGTGCCAGCTCACGGGCGGACTCGCTTAACTATGGCTACACCTTC. This translates into CASSRADSLNYGYTF.

The chain employs TRBV19 and TRBJ1-1, with 7 bases aligning to TRBD1. Trimming cost V 10 bases and J 3 bases; bases outside gene matches: 5. CDR3 length equals 12 residues. Germline lookup yields CDR1 LNHDA and CDR2 SQIVND (reference sequence). The CDR3 is CATKQGYTEAFF. The CDR3, as DNA: TGTGCCACCAAACAGGGGTACACTGAAGCTTTCTTT.

V and J are TRBV5-1 and TRBJ1-3, with D perhaps TRBD1 (5 bases). CDR3 size: 13 residues. Germline V gene data show CDR1 as SGHRS and CDR2 as YFSETQ. Trimming left V 5 bases short and J 6 bases short, with 12 bases between. CDR3 loop: CASRTEGLNTIYF. In DNA form, the CDR3 reads TGCGCCAGCAGGACAGAAGGACTAAACACCATATATTTT.

The chain combines TRBV6-4 with TRBJ1-5, with 8 bases that match TRBD1. Germline V gives CDR1 MRHNA, CDR2 SNTAGT. CDR3 length equals 18 residues. V shed 6 bases, J shed 5 bases, and the junction held 18 bases outside the gene matches. In DNA, the CDR3 is TGTGCCAGCAGCAGGGGGCGACGGGGGCCATCTAAAGATCAGCCCCAGCATTTT. This sequence encodes CASSRGRRGPSKDQPQHF.

This clone was seen once. The chain couples TRBV6-5 to TRBJ2-7, with 9 bases identical to TRBD1. V dropped 7 bases and J dropped 7; count of bases not matched to a gene: 11. The germline gives CDR1 MNHEY, CDR2 SVGAGI. This CDR3 is 14 amino acids long. The CDR3 DNA follows: TGTGCCAGCAAGACCGGGACAGGGACCCTAGAGCAGTACTTC. Protein: CASKTGTGTLEQYF.

This chain connects TRBV5-4 to TRBJ1-3, with D perhaps TRBD1 (5 bases). V was trimmed by 0 bases and J by 0 bases, leaving 10 bases between them. Germline V CDR1 and CDR2: SGHNT, YYREEE (reference sequence). The CDR3 spans 16 residues. CDR3 sequence reads: CASSLVSGSSGNTIYF. In nucleotides, the CDR3 is TGTGCCAGCAGCTTGGTGTCAGGGAGCTCTGGAAACACCATATATTTT.

The chain recombines TRBV4-2 with TRBJ2-1, with 8 bases identical to TRBD2. Germline values: CDR1 LGHNA, CDR2 YNFKEQ. Trimming at V came to 2 bases and at J to 7 bases, leaving 16 bases not matched to a gene. The CDR3 covers 18 residues. In DNA, the CDR3 is TGTGCCAGCAGCCAAAAAGTCCTGGCGGGGGGCGGAGGGAATGAGCAGTTCTTC. Its translation is CASSQKVLAGGGGNEQFF.

The chain joins TRBV6-6 to TRBJ2-7; TRBD1 agrees at 9 bases. Germline lookup yields CDR1 MNHNY and CDR2 SVGAGI (reference sequence). This CDR3 comprises 17 residues. With 5 bases clipped from V and 7 bases from J, the junction kept 18 bases outside the gene matches. The CDR3 DNA follows: TGTGCCAGCAGTCACCGTTCCTGGACAGGGGTTGTACCGGAGCAGTACTTC. Translated, it gives CASSHRSWTGVVPEQYF.

V gene TRBV12-3 or TRBV12-4 combines with J gene TRBJ2-7; 7 bases map to TRBD2. The V and J ends lost 3 bases and 2 bases, in that order; junction bases with no gene match: 1. The CDR3 consists of 13 residues. The DNA of the CDR3 is TGTGCCAGCAGTTTCGGGACTACCTACGAGCAGTACTTC. Its translation is CASSFGTTYEQYF.

V is TRBV29-1 and J is TRBJ1-4, with 8 bases that match TRBD1. Germline V gives CDR1 SQVTM, CDR2 ANQGSEA. CDR3 length: 14 amino acids. V dropped 7 bases and J dropped 5; count of bases not matched to a gene: 9. The CDR3 reads CSGISGTGNEKLFF. In DNA, the CDR3 is TGCAGCGGTATATCCGGGACAGGAAATGAAAAACTGTTTTTT. The complete variable domain, with remaining parts taken from reference TRBV29-1 and TRBJ1-4, reads SAVISQKPSRDICQRGTSLTIQCQVDSQVTMMFWYRQQPGQSLTLIATANQGSEATYESGFVIDKFPISRPNLTFSTLTVSNMSPEDSSIYLCSGISGTGNEKLFFGSGTQLSVL.

This chain uses TRBV9 with TRBJ1-5, with TRBD1 matching 7 bases. The V segment lost 4 bases and the J segment 3 bases; nucleotides outside the gene matches: 7. This CDR3 contains 15 residues. CDR1 and CDR2 from the germline V gene are SGDLS and YYNGEE. CDR3 sequence reads: CASSQGQMNNQPQHF. The DNA for the CDR3 is TGTGCCAGCAGCCAGGGACAGATGAACAATCAGCCCCAGCATTTT.

The chain couples TRBV4-1 to TRBJ2-2; the D is unclear. Trimming left V 4 bases short and J 2 bases short, with 14 bases between. Germline V gene data show CDR1 as MGHRA and CDR2 as YSYEKL. The length of the CDR3 is 16 residues. This chain's CDR3 is CASSPLVTGNTGELFF. The CDR3 bases are TGCGCCAGCAGCCCCCTCGTGACGGGTAACACCGGGGAGCTGTTTTTT.

The chain couples TRBV14 to TRBJ1-1, with D possibly being TRBD1 (5 bases). The CDR3 is made up of 17 amino acids. Trimming stripped 4 bases from V and 0 bases from J, with 18 bases between. CDR1 and CDR2 (germline): SGHDN, FVKESK. CDR3 in amino acids: CASSLQSMSGLNTEAFF. The CDR3 DNA sequence: TGTGCCAGCAGCCTACAAAGTATGTCAGGGTTGAACACTGAAGCTTTCTTT.